Presented here are 11 T cell receptor beta chains from one specimen sequenced in a study of CD4 T cells in relation to SARS-CoV-2 and coronaviruses. Antigens for these TCRs are unknown. Sequencing used immunoSEQ multiplex PCR; TCRdb keeps in-frame clones, though not all of them. The table records tens of thousands of clones, 60% to 85% of them present only once. CD4+ T cells from unexposed donors were obtained before the COVID-19 pandemic (2011-2018). Isolation of CD4+ T cells took place after roughly nine days in culture. Sequencing input: CD4+ T cells from PBMCs, cultured in vitro. The receptors shown here come from a human donor in good health.

This clone was detected only a few times. The V gene is TRBV14, the J gene TRBJ2-5; TRBD2 aligns across 11 bases. CDR3 length: 16 amino acids. Germline V gene lookup returns CDR1 SGHDN and CDR2 FVKESK. The V segment lost 4 bases and the J segment 4 bases; nucleotides outside the gene matches: 8. As DNA, the CDR3 is TGTGCCAGCAGCCCGCCTAGCGGGAGGAGGAGAGAGACCCAGTACTTC. Translated, it gives CASSPPSGRRRETQYF.

The DNA of the CDR3 is TGCGCCAGCAGCTCTACACAGGGGAAGGGCTTGAACACTGAAGCTTTCTTT. Amino acids: CASSSTQGKGLNTEAFF. The V gene is TRBV5-1, the J gene TRBJ1-1; 7 bases agree with TRBD1. Germline loops: CDR1 SGHRS, CDR2 YFSETQ. This CDR3 region has 17 residues. With V trimmed by 3 bases and J by 0 bases, 11 bases remained unmatched.

The chain employs TRBV19 and TRBJ1-3; D is ambiguous. Germline V gene sequence: CDR1 LNHDA, CDR2 SQIVND (reference sequence). CDR3 length: 13 amino acids. DNA of the CDR3: TGTGCGTGTTCGCGGGGTACTGGAAACACCATATATTTT. Protein sequence: CACSRGTGNTIYF.

This chain joins TRBV5-1 and TRBJ2-7; 8 bases are shared with TRBD2. The CDR3 length is 14 residues. Trimming removed 2 bases from V and 1 base from J; junction bases left unmatched: 2. From germline, CDR1 is SGHRS and CDR2 YFSETQ. CDR3 amino acids: CASSFSGNSYEQYF. DNA of the CDR3: TGCGCCAGCAGCTTTAGCGGGAATTCCTACGAGCAGTACTTC.

This clone was recorded once. The rearrangement links TRBV5-6 to TRBJ2-6, with D possibly matching TRBD1 (6 bases). Germline lookup yields CDR1 SGHDT and CDR2 YYEEEE. The CDR3 sequence is 16 residues long. V was clipped by 7 bases and J by 0 bases, with 14 bases between them. CDR3 region: CASETGYSSGANVLTF. CDR3 bases: TGTGCCAGCGAGACAGGTTATAGCTCTGGGGCCAACGTCCTGACTTTC.

This rearrangement joins TRBV7-2 to TRBJ2-7; 9 nucleotides agree with TRBD2. CDR3 size: 15 residues. J lost 4 bases, V lost 2 bases, and 6 bases had no gene match. Germline V gene data show CDR1 as SGHTA and CDR2 as FQGNSA. The CDR3 DNA reads as TGTGCCAGCAGCTTAATGGCTAGCGGGATATACGAGCAGTACTTC. Translating it yields CASSLMASGIYEQYF. The whole variable domain, filled in from reference TRBV7-2 and TRBJ2-7, reads GAGVSQSPSNKVTEKGKDVELRCDPISGHTALYWYRQSLGQGLEFLIYFQGNSAPDKSGLPSDRFSAERTGGSVSTLTIQRTQQEDSAVYLCASSLMASGIYEQYFGPGTRLTVT.

This clone was seen only a few times. The rearrangement links TRBV5-6 to TRBJ1-2; possibly TRBD1 for D (6 bases). CDR3 length: 15 residues. The germline V gene has CDR1 SGHDT and CDR2 YYEEEE. V was pared by 4 bases and J by 0 bases, with 13 bases between. The CDR3 DNA is TGTGCCAGCAGCCAGGGGAGGGTCTCTAACTATGGCTACACCTTC. As protein: CASSQGRVSNYGYTF.

The J gene is TRBJ1-3, the V gene TRBV29-1; D is undetermined. The V end lost 7 bases, the J end lost 0 bases, and 13 bases lay between the germline ends. The CDR3 has 14 residues. The V gene's germline CDR1 is SQVTM and CDR2 ANQGSEA. DNA for the CDR3: TGCAGCGCTGTCCTACAAAGCTCTGGAAACACCATATATTTT. This gives the protein CSAVLQSSGNTIYF.

The chain is built from TRBV10-3 and TRBJ2-1; D is perhaps TRBD2 (6 bases). Germline CDR1 ENHRY, CDR2 SYGVKD. CDR3 size: 12 residues. V was shortened by 4 bases and J by 8 bases, with 9 bases between the two germline ends. CDR3 bases: TGTGCCATCAGTGGTTGGGGGGATGAGCAGTTCTTC. It codes for CAISGWGDEQFF.

The chain joins TRBV11-2 to TRBJ1-5; 7 nucleotides agree with TRBD1. With V trimmed by 5 bases and J by 7 bases, 5 bases remained unmatched. In germline, CDR1 is SGHAT, CDR2 FQNNGV. The CDR3 runs 13 residues. The CDR3 region is CASSTDRVQPQHF. The CDR3 DNA follows: TGTGCCAGCAGCACCGACAGGGTCCAGCCCCAGCATTTT.

This clone was picked up one time. This chain connects TRBV11-3 to TRBJ2-7; unclear D gene. CDR1 and CDR2 from the germline V gene are SGHNT and YENEEA. Trimming shortened V by 2 bases and J by 5 bases, and 7 bases separated the two germline ends. This CDR3 is built from 12 residues. The CDR3 DNA reads as TGTGCCAGCAGCTTACAATCAGACGAGCAGTACTTC. Its translation: CASSLQSDEQYF.